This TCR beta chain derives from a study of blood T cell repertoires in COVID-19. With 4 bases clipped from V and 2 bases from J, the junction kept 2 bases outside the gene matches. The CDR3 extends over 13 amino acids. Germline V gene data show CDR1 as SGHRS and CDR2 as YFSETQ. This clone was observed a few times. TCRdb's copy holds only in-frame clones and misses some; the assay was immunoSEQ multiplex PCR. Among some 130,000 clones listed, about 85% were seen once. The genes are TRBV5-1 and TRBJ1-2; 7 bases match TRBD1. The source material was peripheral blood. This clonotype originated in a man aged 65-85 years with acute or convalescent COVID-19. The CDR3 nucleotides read TGCGCCAGCAGCCCGGACAGGAACTATGGCTACACCTTC. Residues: CASSPDRNYGYTF.